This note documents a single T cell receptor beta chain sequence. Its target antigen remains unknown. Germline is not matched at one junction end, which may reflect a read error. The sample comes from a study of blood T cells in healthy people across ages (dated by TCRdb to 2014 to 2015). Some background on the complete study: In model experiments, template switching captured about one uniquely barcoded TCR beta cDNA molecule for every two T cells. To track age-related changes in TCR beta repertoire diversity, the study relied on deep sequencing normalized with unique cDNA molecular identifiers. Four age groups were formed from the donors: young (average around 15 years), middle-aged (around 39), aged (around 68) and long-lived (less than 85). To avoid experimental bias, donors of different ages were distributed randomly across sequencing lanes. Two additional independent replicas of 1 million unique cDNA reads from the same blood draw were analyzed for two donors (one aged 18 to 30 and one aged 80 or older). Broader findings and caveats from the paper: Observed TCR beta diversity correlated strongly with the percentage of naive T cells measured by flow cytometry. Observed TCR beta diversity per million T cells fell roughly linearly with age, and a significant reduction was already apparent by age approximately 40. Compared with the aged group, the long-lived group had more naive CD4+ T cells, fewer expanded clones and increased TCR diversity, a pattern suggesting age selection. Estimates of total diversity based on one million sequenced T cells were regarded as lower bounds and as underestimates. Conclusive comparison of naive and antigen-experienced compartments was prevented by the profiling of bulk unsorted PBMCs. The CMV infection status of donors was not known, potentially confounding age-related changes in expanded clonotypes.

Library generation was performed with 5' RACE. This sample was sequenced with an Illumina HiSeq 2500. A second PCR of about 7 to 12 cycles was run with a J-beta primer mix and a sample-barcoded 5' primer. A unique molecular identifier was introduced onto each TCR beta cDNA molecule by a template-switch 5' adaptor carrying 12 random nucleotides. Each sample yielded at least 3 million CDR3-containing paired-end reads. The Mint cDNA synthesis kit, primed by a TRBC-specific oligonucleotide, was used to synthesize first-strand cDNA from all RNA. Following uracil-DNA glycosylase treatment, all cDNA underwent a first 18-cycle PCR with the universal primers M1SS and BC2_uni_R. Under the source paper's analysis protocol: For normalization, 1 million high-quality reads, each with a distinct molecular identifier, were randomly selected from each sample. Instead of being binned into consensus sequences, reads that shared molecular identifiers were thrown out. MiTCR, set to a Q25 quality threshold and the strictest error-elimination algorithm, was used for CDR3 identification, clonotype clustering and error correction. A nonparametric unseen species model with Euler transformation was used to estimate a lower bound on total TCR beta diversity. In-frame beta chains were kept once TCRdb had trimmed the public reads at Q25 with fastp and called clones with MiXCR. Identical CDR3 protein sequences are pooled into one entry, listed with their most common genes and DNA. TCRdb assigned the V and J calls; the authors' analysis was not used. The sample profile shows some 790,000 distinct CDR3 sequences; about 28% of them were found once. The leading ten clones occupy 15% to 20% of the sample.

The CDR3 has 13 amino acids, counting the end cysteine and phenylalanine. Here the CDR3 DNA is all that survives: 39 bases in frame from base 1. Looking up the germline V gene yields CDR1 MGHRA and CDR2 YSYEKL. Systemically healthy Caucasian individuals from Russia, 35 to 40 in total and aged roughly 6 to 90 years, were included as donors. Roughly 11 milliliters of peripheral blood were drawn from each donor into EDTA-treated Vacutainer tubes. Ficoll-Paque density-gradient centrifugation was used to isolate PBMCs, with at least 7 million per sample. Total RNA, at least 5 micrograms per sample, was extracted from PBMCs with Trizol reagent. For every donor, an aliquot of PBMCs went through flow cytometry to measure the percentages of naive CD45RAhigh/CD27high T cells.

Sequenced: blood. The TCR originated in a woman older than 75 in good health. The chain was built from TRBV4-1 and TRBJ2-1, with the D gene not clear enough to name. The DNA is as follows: TGCGCCAGCAGCCAAGCAGCCTTGAATGAGCGGTTCTTC. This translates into CASSQAALNERFF.